The 14 T cell receptor beta chains reported below all come from one sample, sequenced in a study of CDR3 diversity in severe acne. TCRdb re-called the PCR reads through MiXCR, storing one row per CDR3 protein. In the table there are 97,000 or so distinct CDR3 sequences, approximately 47% of which are singletons. The specimen sequenced was blood. Receptors originate from a male donor with acne.

The chain uses TRBV10-3 and TRBJ2-1; tentatively, D is TRBD1 (7 bases). This CDR3 comprises 16 residues. The V gene's germline CDR1 is ENHRY and CDR2 SYGVKD. Trimming pared 4 bases from V and 1 base from J, leaving 14 bases between. The CDR3 DNA reads TGTGCCATCAGTGGGCCGGAGGGACAGTCCTACAATGAGCAGTTCTTC. This codes for CAISGPEGQSYNEQFF.

The chain has TRBV2 and TRBJ2-5; weak D call: TRBD2 (6 bases). The germline V gene encodes CDR1 SNHLY and CDR2 FYNNEI. The CDR3 is 13 amino acids. The CDR3 reads CASGPSVPETQYF. The CDR3 coding sequence is TGTGCATCAGGTCCTAGCGTTCCCGAGACCCAGTACTTC.

On this clonotype itself: At one of its ends the junction is not consistent with the germline gene, which may arise from a read error. The J gene is TRBJ2-5, the V gene TRBV4-2; TRBD2 might be the D (5 bases). Per germline, CDR1 LGHNA and CDR2 YNFKEQ. The CDR3 loop spans 17 amino acids. CDR3 DNA: TGTGCCAGCAGCCAAGCCTTTCAACTAGAAATTCCAGTGACCCAGCACTTC. Amino acids: CASSQAFQLEIPVTQHF.

This clonotype has just a few counts. This chain links TRBV2 with TRBJ1-4; D is ambiguous. The germline V gene has CDR1 SNHLY and CDR2 FYNNEI. Trimming pared 2 bases from V and 4 bases from J, leaving 8 bases between. The CDR3 length is 14 residues. The CDR3 DNA reads TGTGCCAGCAGTGAACTTAAAAGTAATGAAAAACTGTTTTTT. Translated: CASSELKSNEKLFF.

This clonotype appeared many times. The chain joins TRBV7-9 to TRBJ2-2; TRBD1 matches 10 bases. CDR3 size: 15 residues. Trimming took 5 bases from V and 5 from J; bases not matched to a gene: 5. Germline V gives CDR1 SEHNR, CDR2 FQNEAQ (reference sequence). This CDR3 reads CASSPGQGETGELFF. The CDR3 DNA is TGTGCCAGCAGCCCTGGACAGGGGGAAACCGGGGAGCTGTTTTTT.

This clonotype is labeled large. The chain combines TRBV19 with TRBJ2-3; D is ambiguous. CDR1 is LNHDA, CDR2 SQIVND, per germline (reference sequence). Trimming pared 3 bases from V and 1 base from J, leaving 5 bases between. This CDR3 region has 13 residues. This CDR3 reads CASSMARTDTQYF. The CDR3 bases are TGTGCCAGTAGTATGGCACGCACAGATACGCAGTATTTT.

Remarks on this clonotype: A much larger clone lies a single base off, so this may be a read error. The chain combines TRBV13 with TRBJ1-1, with TRBD1 identical over 7 bases. This CDR3 contains 14 residues. J was trimmed by 1 base and V by 2 bases; bases with no gene match: 1. The germline CDR1 and CDR2 sequences are PRHDT and FYEKMQ (reference sequence). In nucleotides, the CDR3 is TGTGCCAGCAGCTTAACAGGGGAGAACACTGAAGCTTTCTTT. Residues: CASSLTGENTEAFF.

This clonotype was seen only a few times. The CDR3 here is CSVEEGSTDTQYF. The CDR3 DNA reads TGCAGCGTTGAAGAGGGCTCCACAGATACGCAGTATTTT. The chain couples TRBV29-1 to TRBJ2-3; D gene ambiguous. V gave up 0 bases and J gave up 2 bases, with 6 bases separating them. CDR1 is SQVTM and CDR2 is ANQGSEA in the germline V gene. The CDR3 is made up of 13 amino acids.

The chain uses TRBV7-9 and TRBJ2-2, with 7 bases identical to TRBD1. V lost 5 bases, J lost 3 bases, and 6 bases stayed unmatched. CDR1 SEHNR and CDR2 FQNEAQ come from the germline V gene (reference sequence). This CDR3 region has 15 residues. The CDR3 DNA follows: TGTGCCAGCAGCCTCGGGACAGCATACACCGGGGAGCTGTTTTTT. Encoded protein: CASSLGTAYTGELFF.

Remarks on this clonotype: A read error may be the cause here, since a much bigger clone is one base away. The V and J genes are TRBV9 and TRBJ2-1; TRBD2 aligns across 13 bases. There are 15 residues in the CDR3. The J segment lost 9 bases and the V segment lost 0 bases, leaving 3 bases of the junction unmatched. Germline CDR1 is SGDLS and CDR2 is YYNGEE. CDR3 region: CASSVVGTSGAEQFF. The CDR3 DNA sequence: TGTGCCAGCAGCGTAGTTGGGACTAGCGGGGCTGAGCAGTTCTTC.

This clonotype is a singleton in its sample. This may be a read error, as it is one base from a much larger clone. The V gene is TRBV6-4, the J gene TRBJ2-3; 7 nucleotides match TRBD1. Trimming cost V 8 bases and J 8 bases; bases outside gene matches: 10. This CDR3 comprises 13 residues. The germline gives CDR1 MRHNA, CDR2 SNTAGT. CDR3 sequence: CASRGQVASTQYF. CDR3 DNA: TGTGCCAGCCGCGGACAGGTGGCGAGTACGCAGTATTTT.

The chain links TRBV25-1 to TRBJ2-5; 12 nucleotides match TRBD1. Germline V gene lookup returns CDR1 MGHDK and CDR2 SYGVNS. There are 14 residues in the CDR3. The ends lost 5 bases at V and 5 bases at J; junction bases unmatched: 3. CDR3 amino acids: CASSPGTGGETQYF. The CDR3 nucleotides are TGTGCCAGCAGTCCCGGGACAGGGGGCGAGACCCAGTACTTC.

The CDR3 sequence is CASSSGLAGFQETQYF. CDR3 nucleotide sequence: TGTGCCAGCAGCTCCGGACTAGCGGGATTCCAAGAGACCCAGTACTTC. The genes are TRBV11-3 and TRBJ2-5; 12 nucleotides align to TRBD2. With 4 bases clipped from V and 1 base from J, the junction kept 4 bases outside the gene matches. The CDR3 covers 16 residues. The germline gives CDR1 SGHNT, CDR2 YENEEA.

This rearrangement joins TRBV28 to TRBJ2-3; no clear D. Looked up from germline, CDR1 is MDHEN and CDR2 is SYDVKM. The CDR3 totals 13 residues. V was shortened by 4 bases and J by 6 bases, with 11 bases between the two germline ends. The CDR3 DNA is TGTGCCAGCAGTTCCGGAGCCTCCGATACGCAGTATTTT. Its translation is CASSSGASDTQYF.